This T cell receptor (beta chain) was observed in a study of cytomegalovirus exposure and HLA in healthy donors. While the first cohort had 650 to 850 subjects, the donors belonged to the separate validation cohort of about 110 subjects. Sequencing used immunoSEQ multiplex PCR; TCRdb keeps in-frame clones, though not all of them. The sample holds 95,000 to 150,000 clones, around 90% seen once. J gave up 0 bases and V 5 bases, and 7 bases lay outside the gene matches. The CDR3 length is 15 residues. Germline V CDR1 and CDR2: MDHEN, SYDVKM. Source material: PBMCs. The clonotype was recovered from a woman younger than 30 in good health and CMV-seronegative. V usage is TRBV28 and J usage is TRBJ2-7, with TRBD2 matching 7 bases. Here the CDR3 DNA reads TGTGCCAGCAGTCGTCGGGGGGTGAGCTCCTACGAGCAGTACTTC. This translates into CASSRRGVSSYEQYF. The variable domain in full, completed from reference TRBV28 and TRBJ2-7, reads DVKVTQSSRYLVKRTGEKVFLECVQDMDHENMFWYRQDPGLGLRLIYFSYDVKMKEKGDIPEGYSVSREKKERFSLILESASTNQTSMYLCASSRRGVSSYEQYFGPGTRLTVT.